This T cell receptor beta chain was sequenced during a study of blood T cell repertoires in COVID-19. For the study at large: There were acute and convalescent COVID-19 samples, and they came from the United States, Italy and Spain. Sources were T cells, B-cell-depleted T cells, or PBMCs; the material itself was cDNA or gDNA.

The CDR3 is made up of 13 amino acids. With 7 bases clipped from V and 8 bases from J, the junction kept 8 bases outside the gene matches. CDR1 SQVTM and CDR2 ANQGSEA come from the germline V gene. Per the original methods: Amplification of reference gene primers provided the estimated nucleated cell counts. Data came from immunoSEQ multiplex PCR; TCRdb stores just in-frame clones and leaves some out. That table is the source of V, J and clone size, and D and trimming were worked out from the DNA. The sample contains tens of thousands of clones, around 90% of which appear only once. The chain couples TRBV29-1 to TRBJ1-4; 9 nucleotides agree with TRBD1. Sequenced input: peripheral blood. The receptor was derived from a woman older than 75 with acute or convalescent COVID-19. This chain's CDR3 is CSAGGQGGEKLFF. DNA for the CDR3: TGCAGCGCAGGGGGACAGGGAGGAGAAAAACTGTTTTTT.